The entry that follows covers one T cell receptor (beta chain) sequence. The data derive from a study of T cell changes during pregnancy in multiple sclerosis. The germline gives CDR1 MRHNA, CDR2 SNTAGT. J lost 4 bases, V lost 0 bases, and 0 bases had no gene match. This CDR3 is built from 14 residues. The protocol was immunoSEQ multiplex PCR, while the TCRdb copy is restricted to in-frame clones and leaves out a portion. The table records 57,000 or so clones, nearly 90% of them present only once. The sequenced sample was peripheral blood, obtained in the first trimester of pregnancy. The genes are TRBV6-4 and TRBJ2-3, with 8 bases fitting TRBD2. The sequence was collected from a female donor with multiple sclerosis, enrolled in a pregnancy study. The chain's CDR3 is CASSDSAGADTQYF. The CDR3 DNA follows: TGTGCCAGCAGTGACTCAGCGGGAGCAGATACGCAGTATTTT.